This passage covers 3 T cell receptor beta chains from one sample sequenced in a study of T-cell memory formation after mild COVID-19 (dated by TCRdb to the early 2020s). Library generation was performed with 5' RACE. The data were produced on an Illumina NovaSeq 6000. TCRdb applied fastp at Q25 and MiXCR to the public reads, then kept only in-frame beta chains. Every entry covers one CDR3 protein and lists the most common genes and DNA from its rows. In this sample the table shows approximately 340,000 distinct CDR3 sequences, approximately 13% of which occur a single time. The top ten clonotypes cover about 20% of the sample. Sequencing input: PBMCs or a T cell subset sorted from them (not recorded which). The receptors come from a man aged 18 to 29 who had mild COVID-19 (a few samples of this study predate the infection). The sample titles of this study are shuffled in the database, so cell type and time point are left out; the donor was told from shared clones.

This clonotype was detected many times. The chain recombines TRBV6-2 or TRBV6-3 with TRBJ1-2; D not resolved. In germline, CDR1 is MNHEY, CDR2 SVGEGT. This CDR3 contains 13 residues. Trimming took 2 bases from V and 4 from J, leaving 8 bases between them. The CDR3 reads CASSYTGPYGYTF. In DNA form, the CDR3 reads TGTGCCAGCAGTTACACCGGACCCTATGGCTACACCTTC.

The chain employs TRBV7-2 and TRBJ2-7, with TRBD2 as a possible D gene (6 bases). Trimming shortened V by 3 bases and J by 2 bases, and 11 bases separated the two germline ends. The CDR3 extends over 14 amino acids. The germline V gene has CDR1 SGHTA and CDR2 FQGNSA. In DNA, the CDR3 is TGTGCCAGCAGCTTCAACGGGGGACCCTACGAGCAGTACTTC. This codes for CASSFNGGPYEQYF.

The chain joins TRBV7-9 to TRBJ2-2; no firm D call. Germline CDR1 and CDR2: SEHNR and FQNEAQ (reference sequence). Trimming took off 1 base at V and 6 bases at J, with 15 bases between the two ends. The length of the CDR3 is 16 residues. As DNA, the CDR3 is TGTGCCAGCAGCTTAGAGGGCCCGCGATTGTCCGGGGAGCTGTTTTTT. Amino acid sequence: CASSLEGPRLSGELFF.